This T cell receptor (beta chain) stems from a study of shared clonotypes between healthy human individuals. Across the study: The donor group consisted of two women and three men, aged 18 to 49.

Germline V gives CDR1 SGHRS, CDR2 YFSETQ. The CDR3 spans 15 residues. V was shortened by 0 bases and J by 5 bases, with 12 bases between the two germline ends. The study ran the assay at deep level. Sequencing was performed with immunoSEQ multiplex PCR; in TCRdb, only in-frame clones are kept and a portion is missing. The sample yields about 680,000 clones, 92% seen once. In the naive CD8 group, cells lacked CD45RO and were positively selected for CCR7, so terminally differentiated effector memory CD45RA+ cells were left out. The chain joins TRBV5-1 to TRBJ2-1, with TRBD2 as a possible D gene (6 bases). The specimen was naive CD8+ T cells sorted from blood. The TCR was taken from a man under 40 in good health. The CDR3 region is CASSLAGSGNNEQFF. CDR3 bases: TGCGCCAGCAGCTTGGCCGGTAGCGGAAACAATGAGCAGTTCTTC.